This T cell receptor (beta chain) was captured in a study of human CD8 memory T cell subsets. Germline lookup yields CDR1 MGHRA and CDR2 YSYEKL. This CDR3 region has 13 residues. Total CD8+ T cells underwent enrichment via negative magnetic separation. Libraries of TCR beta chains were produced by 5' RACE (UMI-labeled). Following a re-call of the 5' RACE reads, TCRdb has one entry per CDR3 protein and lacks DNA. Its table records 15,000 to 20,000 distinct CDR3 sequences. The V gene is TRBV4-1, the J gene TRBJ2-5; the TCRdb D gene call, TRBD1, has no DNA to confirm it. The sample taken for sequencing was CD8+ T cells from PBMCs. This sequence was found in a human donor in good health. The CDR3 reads CASSEARQETQYF.